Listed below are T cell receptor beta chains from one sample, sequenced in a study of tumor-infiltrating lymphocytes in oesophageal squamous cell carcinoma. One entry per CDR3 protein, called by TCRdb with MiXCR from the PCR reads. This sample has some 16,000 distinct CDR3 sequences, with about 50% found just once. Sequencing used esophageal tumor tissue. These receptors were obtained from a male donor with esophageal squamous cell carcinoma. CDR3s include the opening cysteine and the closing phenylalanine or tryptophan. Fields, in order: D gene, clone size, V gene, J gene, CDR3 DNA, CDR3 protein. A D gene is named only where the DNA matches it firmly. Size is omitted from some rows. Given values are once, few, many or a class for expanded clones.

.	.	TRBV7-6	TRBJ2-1	TGTGCCAGCAGCTCCCAACAGGCAAATGAGCAGTTCTTC	CASSSQQANEQFF
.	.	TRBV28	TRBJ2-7	TGTGCCAGTGGGACCTCAATGCACGAGCAGTACTTC	CASGTSMHEQYF
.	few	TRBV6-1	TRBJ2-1	TGTGCCAGCAGTTCCCCCTTGGAAGAGCAGTTCTTC	CASSSPLEEQFF
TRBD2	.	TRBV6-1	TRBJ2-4	TGTGCCAGCAAGGGCGGAGGAATGACTAGCGGGAGGCTAAACATTCAGTACTTC	CASKGGGMTSGRLNIQYF
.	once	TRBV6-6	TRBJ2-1	TGTGCCAGCACATTTTTGGCTGTCAACGATGAGCAGTTCTTC	CASTFLAVNDEQFF
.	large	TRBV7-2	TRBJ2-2	TGTGCCAGCAGCTTAGCGATCGCCGGGGAGCTGTTTTTT	CASSLAIAGELFF
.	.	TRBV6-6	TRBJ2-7	TGTGCCAGCATAGGTGGATCCCTCTACGAGCAGTACTTC	CASIGGSLYEQYF
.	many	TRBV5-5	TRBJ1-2	TGTGCCAGCAGCTTGGTAGCAGGGGTTGCTGTTGGGTTTGGGGGCTACACCTTC	CASSLVAGVAVGFGGYTF
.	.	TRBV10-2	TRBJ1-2	TGCGCCAGCAGTGGGGGTATAACGCGTGGACCCAACTATGGCTACACCTTC	CASSGGITRGPNYGYTF
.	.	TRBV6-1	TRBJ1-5	TGTGCCAGCAAGGCGTCGGGGCCCCAGCATTTT	CASKASGPQHF
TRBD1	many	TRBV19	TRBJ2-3	TGTGCCAGTAGTAACCGGACAGGGGGCTCCCCTCAGCCCCTCACAGATACGCAGTATTTT	CASSNRTGGSPQPLTDTQYF
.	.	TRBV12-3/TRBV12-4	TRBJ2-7	TGTGCCAGCAATATAGGACGAGGGGACAATGAGCAGTACTTC	CASNIGRGDNEQYF
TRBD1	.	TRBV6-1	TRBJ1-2	TGTGCCACCTCGGGACAGGGGCATAACTATGGCTACACCTTC	CATSGQGHNYGYTF
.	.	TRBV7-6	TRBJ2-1	TGTGCCAGCAGCTGGGGGGACAGCTCCTACAATGAGCAGTTCTTC	CASSWGDSSYNEQFF
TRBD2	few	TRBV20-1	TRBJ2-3	TGCAGTGCTAGCCTGTCGTTTCTTTCGGCTAGCGGTAGCACAGATACGCAGTATTTT	CSASLSFLSASGSTDTQYF
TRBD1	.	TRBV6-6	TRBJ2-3	TGTGCCAGCAGTGGTGGGACAGGTCCCGGAGATACGCAGTATTTT	CASSGGTGPGDTQYF
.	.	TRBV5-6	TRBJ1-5	TGTGCCAGCAGCTTGGATGGGGGCCGCTACAATCAGCCCCAGCATTTT	CASSLDGGRYNQPQHF
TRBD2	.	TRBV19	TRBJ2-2	TGTGCCAGTAGTATAGTGGCTAGCGGGAGGGCCGGGGACACCGGGGAGCTGTTTTTT	CASSIVASGRAGDTGELFF
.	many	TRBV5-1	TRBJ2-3	TGCGCCAGCAGCCCTCCGGGTTCAGCTGGTTCAGATACGCAGTATTTT	CASSPPGSAGSDTQYF
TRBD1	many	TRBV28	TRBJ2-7	TGTGCCAGCAGTCTTTTCGGGGACAACAGGGGTCGAATCTACGAGCAGTACTTC	CASSLFGDNRGRIYEQYF
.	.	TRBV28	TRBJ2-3	TGTGCCAGCAGCCCACCCGTGGATACGCAGTATTTT	CASSPPVDTQYF
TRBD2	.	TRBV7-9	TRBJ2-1	TGTGCCAGCAGCACATCCGGGACTAGCGGGAGCAATAGCTATGAGCAGTTCTTC	CASSTSGTSGSNSYEQFF
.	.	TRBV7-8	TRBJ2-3	TGTGCCAGCAGCTTCGGGGACACCACAGATACGCAGTATTTT	CASSFGDTTDTQYF
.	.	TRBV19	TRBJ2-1	TGTGCCAGCGCCATCACAGGTTACAATGAGCAGTTCTTC	CASAITGYNEQFF
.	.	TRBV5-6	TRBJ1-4	TGTGCCAGCAGCCCCGGGGCCCTTAATGAAAAACTGTTTTTT	CASSPGALNEKLFF
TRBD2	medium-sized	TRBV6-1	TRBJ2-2	TGTGCCAGCAGTATTCCTAGCGGGAGGGTTCGTATCACCGGGGAGCTGTTTTTT	CASSIPSGRVRITGELFF
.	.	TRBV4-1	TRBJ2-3	TGCGCCAGCAGCCAAGACCCCCCGAGAAGCGGGAGCACAGATACGCAGTATTTT	CASSQDPPRSGSTDTQYF